Given below is one T cell receptor (beta chain) in context. Its antigen remains undetermined. Base qualities were left out, and no much larger clone turns up one base away. This specimen belongs to a study of shared clonotypes between healthy human individuals (dated by TCRdb to 2020 to 2022). Some background on the complete study: A few men and a couple of women, aged 18 to 49 years, made up the cohort. For each donor, three plates each were used for CD4 naive and CD4 memory, two plates were used for CD8 naive, and one plate was used for CD8 memory. Blood TCR repertoires of several healthy adults were deeply sequenced to estimate repertoire size and the extent of clonotype sharing between individuals. To increase sequencing depth and limit assay-specific biases, different laboratories used diverse techniques to prepare libraries and sequence TCR repertoires. Leukapheresis yielded between about 0.9 and 9 billion PBMCs per donor. The paper's findings and limits, for the study overall: Across a handful of donors, around 5.4% of naive CD4, 3% to 3.5% of naive CD8, about 2% of memory CD4, and about 0.4% of memory CD8 clonotypes were shared. Sampling was restricted to blood, and TCR repertoires in tissues likely differ from the TCR repertoires found in blood. Pairwise subsampling indicated that sequencing depth was expected to affect the degree of clonotype sharing among donors. Incomplete sequencing was indicated by rarefaction of sorted-subset datasets, despite the large sequencing depth. Higher generation probabilities were observed for clonotypes shared by all four sorted-subset donors than for non-shared clonotypes. Because the study included a small number of donors, the genetic and exposure-history diversity represented was limited. Naive subsets generally had larger estimated clonotype richness than memory subsets.

The donors were healthy, HIV-negative adults with no recently reported acute infections or vaccinations. Only Caucasian adults living in Nashville, Tennessee, USA were represented among the donors. CD4+ T cells were enriched by magnetic negative selection; naive cells were then positively selected on CD45RA, and the negative fraction formed the memory subset. After blood collection by leukapheresis, PBMCs were isolated using Ficoll-Histopaque density gradient centrifugation and then cryopreserved in the vapor phase of liquid nitrogen. Analytical flow cytometry was used to check the purity and quantity of each magnetically sorted T cell population. Each sorted fraction had its genomic DNA isolated and then quantified by UV absorbance on a Nanodrop 2000c. TCR CDR3 regions were amplified from genomic DNA by multiplex PCR using the deep immunoSEQ assay. For each cell subset, the extracted genomic DNA was distributed evenly across all wells of several immunoSEQ 96-well plates, and each plate served as one replicate. For sorted subsets, approximately 200 ng of genomic DNA, equivalent to tens of thousands of T cell genomes, went into each replicate PCR. Purified libraries were quantified with a Qubit 3.0 fluorometer, sized on a Bioanalyzer 2100, and re-quantified with the KAPA Library Quantification kit. Every immunoSEQ 96-well plate was sequenced on a dedicated single-read 150-cycle Illumina NextSeq 550 flow cell. Per the original workflow: The immunoSEQ output contained only junctional sequences without quality scores, so filtering could not match that applied to full-length reads. Sequences were annotated with PyIR, a Python wrapper for IgBLAST v1.9, and V/J genes and CDR3 were assigned using IMGT germline references. Any read was removed if the V/J assignment was weak (E-value above 1e-6), the CDR3 was missing, or the read contained stop codons, out-of-frame junctions, or ambiguous translated residues. V3J clonotypes were defined as sequences sharing an identical inferred V gene, J gene, and CDR3 amino acid sequence. To compute the percentage overlap between repertoires, the number of shared unique clonotypes was divided by the size of the smaller repertoire. Richness of each repertoire was evaluated using RTK rarefaction, the Chao1 estimator, and Recon v2.1 estimates of unobserved clonotypes. OLGA was used to compute generation probabilities for all TCRbeta clonotypes that the gDNA method yielded from a few donors. What TCRdb holds here is the immuneACCESS table cut down to in-frame rearrangements. Part of the clones is not present; checked against another copy, under half of the missing clones reflect an unresolved V gene, and the others are unexplained. From that table come the V and J calls and clone size; the DNA was used to work out D and trimming. In this sample the table shows millions of clones, roughly 93% of which occur a single time. Roughly 0.36% of the sample is held by the ten biggest clonotypes.

After removal of 4 bases from V and 4 bases from J, the junction retains 8 bases not matched to a gene. The CDR3 has 16 amino acids, counting the end cysteine and phenylalanine. Of the read, only the CDR3 DNA is kept; its 48 bases are in frame from base 1. From a lookup of the germline V gene, CDR1 and CDR2 are LGHNA and YNFKEQ. The source material was naive CD4+ T cells from PBMCs. The sample's cell subset or site label, in plain terms: CD45RA+ positively selected. This sequence originates from a man younger than 35 in good health. Some clones in this sample may be carry-over from other donors' samples. Rearrangement joined TRBV4-2 to TRBJ2-1; 9 central nucleotides agree with TRBD2. The DNA sequence is as follows: TGTGCCAGCAGCCCTTACGCGGGAGGGCCTTACAATGAGCAGTTCTTC. It translates as CASSPYAGGPYNEQFF.